These T cell receptor beta chains were read from a single sample in a study of blood T cell repertoires in COVID-19. The assay was immunoSEQ multiplex PCR, and TCRdb's table has in-frame clones only and misses some. This table has roughly 150,000 clones, more than 75% appearing once. The sequencing sample was made of peripheral blood. These receptor sequences come from a human donor in a cohort sampled during active COVID-19. The CDR3 runs from the conserved cysteine through the conserved F or W. Fields, in order: J gene, clone size, CDR3 length, D gene, V gene, CDR3 DNA, CDR3 protein. D genes are given only for firm matches. Only part of the rows carry a size: once, few, many, or a class if the clone is expanded.

TRBJ2-7 . 17 TRBD1 TRBV5-1 TGCGCCAGCAGCCACACAATAACCGGGACAGGGGGCTACGAGCAGTACTTC CASSHTITGTGGYEQYF
TRBJ2-2 . 14 TRBD1 TRBV7-9 TGTGCCAGAGCCGGGACAGGGAACACCGGGGAGCTGTTTTTT CARAGTGNTGELFF
TRBJ1-1 . 17 . TRBV12-2 TGTGCAAGTCGCTCCAGTGGCCGTGAGGGAATGAACACTGAAGCTTTCTTT CASRSSGREGMNTEAFF
TRBJ2-7 . 13 . TRBV5-1 TGCGCCAGCAGCTTGGCCCCAGGGGACGAGCAGTACTTC CASSLAPGDEQYF
TRBJ2-1 . 17 TRBD1 TRBV10-1 TGCGCCATTATACTTCGGGGCAACAGGGGCGAAGGAGGTGAGCAGTTCTTC CAIILRGNRGEGGEQFF
TRBJ2-7 . 13 TRBD1 TRBV2 TGTGCCAGTCGGACAGGGGTGTTCTACGAGCAGTACTTC CASRTGVFYEQYF
TRBJ2-6 . 16 . TRBV6-5 TGTGCCAGCAGTTACTTGGTAGTTTCTGGGGCCAACGTCCTGACTTTC CASSYLVVSGANVLTF
TRBJ1-5 once 15 . TRBV10-1 TGCGCCAGCACTCCGGTCGGGTATAGCAATCAGCCCCAGCATTTT CASTPVGYSNQPQHF
TRBJ1-1 . 14 . TRBV12-5 TGTGCTAGTGGTCCAAGCGGGGGGGGCACTGAAGCTTTCTTT CASGPSGGGTEAFF
TRBJ2-2 . 15 TRBD1 TRBV24-1 TGTGCCACCAGTGAAGGGGGCTACGGCACCGGGGAGCTGTTTTTT CATSEGGYGTGELFF
TRBJ2-7 . 14 TRBD1 TRBV7-2 TGTGCCAGCAGCGCCGGGACAGGGGAGTACGAGCAGTACTTC CASSAGTGEYEQYF
TRBJ2-1 . 17 TRBD2 TRBV4-1 TGCGCCAGCAGCCCTCCCGGGGTAGCGGGGGCCCCCAATGAGCAGTTCTTC CASSPPGVAGAPNEQFF
TRBJ2-3 . 15 TRBD2 TRBV30 TGTGCCTGGAGTGAGAAGCGGGAGGGGACAGATACGCAGTATTTT CAWSEKREGTDTQYF
TRBJ1-6 . 14 . TRBV5-1 TGCGCCAGCGGATCCGGGGATTATAATTCACCCCTCCACTTT CASGSGDYNSPLHF
TRBJ1-5 . 13 . TRBV29-1 TGCAGCGTTGAGGTGGGAGTCAATCAGCCCCAGCATTTT CSVEVGVNQPQHF
TRBJ2-7 . 13 . TRBV18 TGTGCCAGCTCACCGGCAGTCTCCTACGAGCAGTACTTC CASSPAVSYEQYF
TRBJ2-2 . 15 . TRBV4-1 TGCGCCAGCAGCCAAGATCAGGGCTTCACCGGGGAGCTGTTTTTT CASSQDQGFTGELFF
TRBJ2-1 . 16 TRBD1 TRBV28 TGTGCCAGCAGTTTACGACCGGGACAGGGTGGTCATGAGCAGTTCTTC CASSLRPGQGGHEQFF
TRBJ2-1 . 14 . TRBV28 TGTGCCAGCAGGAGGGGGGGGGCTAGGGATGAGCAGTTCTTC CASRRGGARDEQFF
TRBJ2-7 . 12 TRBD1 TRBV11-2 TGTGCCAGCAGCCTACAGGGGCTCGAGCAGTACTTC CASSLQGLEQYF
TRBJ2-3 . 16 TRBD2 TRBV7-3 TGTGCCAGCAGCCGGCCGAGCGGGGGGCGAGGGGATACGCAGTATTTT CASSRPSGGRGDTQYF
TRBJ2-2 . 15 TRBD2 TRBV11-2 TGTGCCAGCTTAGCGGGAGGACTCCACCGGGGGGAGCTGTTTTTT CASLAGGLHRGELFF
TRBJ1-2 once 18 TRBD1 TRBV5-4 TGTGCCAGCAGCGGGACCTTCCCGGGACAGGGAGGAACGGATGGCTACACCTTC CASSGTFPGQGGTDGYTF
TRBJ2-7 . 15 TRBD2 TRBV5-4 TGTGCCAGCAGCCTCAAAGGCGGGAGGCCAAGTGAGCAGTACTTC CASSLKGGRPSEQYF
TRBJ1-6 . 16 TRBD1 TRBV28 TGTGCCAGCAGTTCCCCCCCAGGGGGAGGTAATTCACCCCTCCACTTT CASSSPPGGGNSPLHF
TRBJ2-7 . 14 TRBD2 TRBV5-5 TGTGCCAGCAGCTTGGTAGCGGGAAGCTACGAGCAGTACTTC CASSLVAGSYEQYF
TRBJ2-1 . 14 TRBD1 TRBV30 TGTGCCTGGAGCCGGGACAGGGCCTACAATGAGCAGTTCTTC CAWSRDRAYNEQFF
TRBJ1-1 . 13 . TRBV19 TGTGCCACCAGGCGGGGGATGTGGACTGAAGCTTTCTTT CATRRGMWTEAFF
TRBJ1-5 . 16 . TRBV5-8 TGTGCCAGCAGCTTGAATCGGGGAAGCGGAAATCAGCCCCAGCATTTT CASSLNRGSGNQPQHF